The 10 T cell receptor beta chains listed next were all sequenced from one sample in a study of blood T cells in healthy people across ages. A sample-barcoded 5' primer and a J-beta primer mix were used in a second PCR of roughly 7 to 12 cycles. TCRdb reprocessed the 5' RACE reads with MiXCR, giving one entry per CDR3 protein. The sample has under 1,100,000 distinct CDR3 sequences, less than 25% seen once. These records were also assigned to another study, of T cells of mothers and their children.

The sequenced material came from blood. These receptor sequences come from a girl aged 2 to 9 in good health.

J is TRBJ1-2 and V is TRBV2; D possibly corresponds to TRBD1 (5 bases). The CDR3 is 13 residues long. Trimming pared 3 bases from V and 8 bases from J, leaving 13 bases between. Germline V gene data show CDR1 as SNHLY and CDR2 as FYNNEI. CDR3 sequence (DNA): TGTGCCAGCAGTGACAGGGATTCAGGGGGCTACACCTTC. This translates into CASSDRDSGGYTF.

This clonotype was detected only a few times. The rearrangement links TRBV6-5 to TRBJ2-1, with D uncertain. Germline lookup yields CDR1 MNHEY and CDR2 SVGAGI. The CDR3 extends over 17 amino acids. The ends were cut back, 2 bases at V and 0 bases at J, with 14 bases in the middle. The DNA of the CDR3 is TGTGCCAGCAGTTACGGGGAACCGGGCTACTCCTACAATGAGCAGTTCTTC. It translates to CASSYGEPGYSYNEQFF.

This clonotype was counted between two and nine times. The V and J genes are TRBV5-1 and TRBJ2-2, with unresolved D. Germline V gene sequence: CDR1 SGHRS, CDR2 YFSETQ. Trimming took 0 bases from V and 15 from J, leaving 21 bases between them. There are 15 residues in the CDR3. CDR3 in amino acids: CASSLATFNLRKLFF. The CDR3 nucleotides read TGCGCCAGCAGCTTGGCCACGTTCAATCTCAGGAAGTTGTTTTTT.

Note on this clonotype: A junction boundary mismatches the germline segment, possibly from a read error. The rearrangement joins TRBV11-2 to TRBJ1-1; no clear D gene. The V gene's germline CDR1 is SGHAT and CDR2 FQNNGV. The length of the CDR3 is 15 residues. The CDR3 region is CASSVETSLNTEAFF. The DNA for the CDR3 is TGTGCCAGCAGCGTAGAGACAAGTCTGAACACTGAAGCTTTCTTT. Filled out from reference TRBV11-2 and TRBJ1-1, the complete variable domain reads EAGVAQSPRYKIIEKRQSVAFWCNPISGHATLYWYQQILGQGPKLLIQFQNNGVVDDSQLPKDRFSAERLKGVDSTLKIQPAKLEDSAVYLCASSVETSLNTEAFFGQGTRLTVV.

This chain links TRBV12-3 or TRBV12-4 with TRBJ1-3; D not certain. Trimming left V 8 bases short and J 0 bases short, with 11 bases between. The CDR3 contains 14 residues. CDR3 sequence (DNA): TGTGCCAGCGACGTCCAAAACTCTGGAAACACCATATATTTT. This encodes CASDVQNSGNTIYF.

The CDR3 spells CASSLRGPGSSYNEQFF. DNA of the CDR3: TGTGCCAGCAGCTTACGGGGGCCCGGGAGCTCCTACAATGAGCAGTTCTTC. V gene TRBV7-9 combines with J gene TRBJ2-1; D possibly uses TRBD1 or TRBD2 (6 bases each). The V end lost 2 bases, the J end lost 0 bases, and 14 bases lay between the germline ends. CDR1 and CDR2 (germline): SEHNR, FQNEAQ (reference sequence). The CDR3 is 17 residues long.

The rearrangement uses TRBV29-1 and TRBJ2-1; no reliable D call. Trimming cost V 5 bases and J 7 bases, with 15 bases left between them. Germline V gives CDR1 SQVTM, CDR2 ANQGSEA. The CDR3 runs 13 residues. The CDR3 protein is CSVLQWTGNEQFF. DNA of the CDR3: TGCAGCGTTTTACAATGGACCGGGAATGAGCAGTTCTTC.

There are many counts of this clonotype. The V and J genes are TRBV12-3 or TRBV12-4 and TRBJ1-2, with D perhaps matching TRBD1 (5 bases). V shed 3 bases and J shed 3 bases, with 11 bases lying between them. The CDR3 is 14 residues long. The chain's CDR3 is CASSLGVTDYGYTF. Here the CDR3 DNA reads TGTGCCAGCAGTTTGGGGGTCACCGACTATGGCTACACCTTC.

Regarding this clonotype: The conserved final phenylalanine or tryptophan is absent from the CDR3, which likely points to a read error. This chain uses TRBV15 with TRBJ2-7; 13 bases match TRBD2. The V gene's germline CDR1 is LNHNV and CDR2 YYDKDF (reference sequence). The trim removed 4 bases at V and 2 bases at J, leaving 11 bases unmatched. CDR3 length: 18 residues. For the CDR3, the DNA is TGTGCCACCAGCACGCGACGGAGGACTAGCGGGAGAGCCTACGAGCAGTACTCC. Encoded protein: CATSTRRRTSGRAYEQYS.

The V call is TRBV7-8, the J call TRBJ2-7; D call uncertain. The CDR3 consists of 14 residues. Per the germline V gene, CDR1 is SGHVS and CDR2 is FQNEAQ. Trimming left V 3 bases short and J 3 bases short, with 12 bases between. The CDR3 region has the DNA TGTGCCAGCAGCTTGGCTGACAACTACTACGAGCAGTACTTC. Translation gives CASSLADNYYEQYF.